This TCR beta chain was sequenced in a study of CD8+CD57+ T cells in acquired aplastic anemia. Whole-study context: Isolated CD4+ and CD8+ cells, once sorted, yielded DNA averaging around 2.9 ug.

Those patients picked for sequencing had displayed CD8+CD57+ cell expansion on flow cytometry. Genomic DNA constituted the template upon which TCR beta VDJ and CDR3 profiling was performed. TCRdb re-analysed the reads in MiXCR, keeping a single row per CDR3 protein. The data contain about 200,000 distinct CDR3 sequences, 50% to 70% of them singletons. The source of this sequence is a human donor with aplastic anemia. Sequences were obtained from sorted CD4+, CD8+, or CD8+CD57+ T cells (not recorded which) from PBMCs.

The DNA of the CDR3 is TGTGCCAGCAGCTTAGTTCAGGGAGGAGCGGGGAGCTCCTACGAGCAGTACTTC. Amino acid sequence: CASSLVQGGAGSSYEQYF. The chain couples TRBV11-2 to TRBJ2-7, with TRBD2 matching 7 bases. Germline loops: CDR1 SGHAT, CDR2 FQNNGV. The J segment lost 0 bases and the V segment lost 1 base, leaving 12 bases of the junction unmatched. This CDR3 comprises 18 residues.